Shown below are 15 T cell receptor beta chains from a single sample sequenced in a study of neurological immune-mediated disorders. MiXCR was run by TCRdb on the 5' RACE reads, yielding one entry per CDR3 protein. In the table there are roughly 65,000 distinct CDR3 sequences, 4.1% of which are singletons. Sequencing was done on a sample of PBMCs. The receptors come from a man aged 45 to 65 with multiple sclerosis.

This clonotype came up many times. The chain is built from TRBV20-1 and TRBJ1-4, with D hard to call. Germline lookup yields CDR1 DFQATT and CDR2 SNEGSKA (reference sequence). This CDR3 spans 15 amino acids. Trimming stripped 0 bases from V and 3 bases from J, with 11 bases between. Here the CDR3 reads CSARDSKHPNEKLFF. In DNA form, the CDR3 reads TGCAGTGCTAGAGATTCGAAGCACCCTAATGAAAAACTGTTTTTT.

This clonotype has ten or more counts. The chain joins TRBV28 to TRBJ2-5; D is unclear. This CDR3 is 17 amino acids long. Trimming pared 5 bases from V and 1 base from J, leaving 20 bases between. Looked up from germline, CDR1 is MDHEN and CDR2 is SYDVKM. The chain's CDR3 is CASSAIALVWSQETQYF. CDR3 bases: TGTGCCAGCAGTGCCATCGCCCTCGTTTGGAGCCAAGAGACCCAGTACTTC.

Remarks on this clonotype: Possible read error: a much larger clone is one base away. This chain joins TRBV7-2 and TRBJ2-3, with TRBD1 as a possible D gene (5 bases). This CDR3 contains 14 residues. CDR1 is SGHTA and CDR2 is FQGNSA in the germline V gene. CDR3 loop: CANSLGAGSDTQYF. For the CDR3, the DNA is TGTGCCAACAGCTTAGGGGCAGGGTCAGATACGCAGTATTTT.

In its sample, this clonotype was seen many times. The gene calls are TRBV7-6 and TRBJ2-7, with TRBD1 matching 8 bases. This CDR3 has 15 residues. Germline loops: CDR1 SGHVS, CDR2 FNYEAQ. Trimming cost V 5 bases and J 1 base; bases outside gene matches: 7. DNA of the CDR3: TGTGCCAGCAGCCGGGGACAGGAAGGGTCCTACGAGCAGTACGTC. It specifies CASSRGQEGSYEQYV.

This clonotype was counted at least ten times. The chain has TRBV7-6 and TRBJ2-2; TRBD2 matches 7 bases. Germline values: CDR1 SGHVS, CDR2 FNYEAQ. The J segment lost 5 bases and the V segment lost 0 bases, leaving 3 bases of the junction unmatched. This CDR3 region has 15 residues. CDR3 bases: TGTGCCAGCAGCTTAGCGGTGGGGGGGACCGGGGAGCTGTTTTTT. The encoded protein is CASSLAVGGTGELFF.

This clonotype was seen repeatedly, ten times or more. The chain has TRBV5-5 and TRBJ2-5, with no clear D. The CDR3 has 14 residues. Germline loops: CDR1 SGHKS, CDR2 YYEKEE (reference sequence). The V end was cut by 2 bases, the J end by 0 bases, with 8 bases between. The CDR3 nucleotides read TGTGCCAGCAGCTTCCTGGGGAACCAAGAGACCCAGTACTTC. It encodes CASSFLGNQETQYF.

V gene TRBV20-1 combines with J gene TRBJ2-5; TRBD2 agrees at 10 bases. J lost 5 bases, V lost 1 base, and 7 bases had no gene match. The CDR3 is 15 residues long. Looked up from germline, CDR1 is DFQATT and CDR2 is SNEGSKA (reference sequence). The CDR3 coding sequence is TGCAGTGCTAGAGTCCTAGCGGGGGTGTTGGAGACCCAGTACTTC. It yields the protein CSARVLAGVLETQYF.

This clonotype has ten or more counts. This chain connects TRBV12-3 or TRBV12-4 to TRBJ2-5, with D perhaps assigned TRBD1 or TRBD2 (5 bases each). The CDR3 totals 15 residues. V lost 6 bases, J lost 4 bases, and 18 bases lay in between. The CDR3 DNA reads TGTGCCAGCAGCCTAAAGGGACGAGGGAGAGAGACCCAGTACTTC. Protein product: CASSLKGRGRETQYF.

This clonotype was found many times. The chain combines TRBV6-5 with TRBJ1-2; TRBD1 might be the D (5 bases). V was shortened by 3 bases and J by 0 bases, with 20 bases between the two germline ends. The CDR3 has 18 amino acids. The germline gives CDR1 MNHEY, CDR2 SVGAGI. The CDR3 DNA follows: TGTGCCAGCAGTTATAATCCGCGGGGCAGGCTCTCTAACTATGGCTACACCTTC. This codes for CASSYNPRGRLSNYGYTF.

This clonotype was seen at least ten times. This chain connects TRBV18 to TRBJ2-7; D remains unclear. The ends were cut back, 0 bases at V and 3 bases at J, with 6 bases in the middle. Germline V CDR1 and CDR2: KGHSH, LQKENI. The CDR3 spans 13 residues. The CDR3 sequence: CASSPPVGYEQYF. The CDR3 DNA is TGTGCCAGCTCACCACCGGTCGGCTACGAGCAGTACTTC.

In this sample, this clonotype turned up many times. CDR3: CASRGEGYGYTF. The CDR3, as DNA: TGCGCCAGCAGAGGGGAAGGCTATGGCTACACCTTC. This chain connects TRBV5-1 to TRBJ1-2; possibly TRBD1 for D (5 bases). Germline CDR1 SGHRS, CDR2 YFSETQ. The germline V and J ends were trimmed by 5 bases and 4 bases, with 9 bases remaining between them. The CDR3 totals 12 residues.

This clonotype was counted many times. The V and J genes are TRBV5-6 and TRBJ1-5; 10 bases line up with TRBD1. V was clipped by 4 bases and J by 7 bases; unmatched bases: 8. Looked up from germline, CDR1 is SGHDT and CDR2 is YYEEEE. The CDR3 runs 15 residues. CDR3 bases: TGTGCCAGCAGCGCCGGGACAGGGGTTAACCAGCCCCAGCATTTT. As protein: CASSAGTGVNQPQHF.

This clonotype was counted only a few times. This may arise from a read error, as a much more abundant clone is one base away. The chain uses TRBV7-3 and TRBJ2-3, with a possible D match to TRBD2 (5 bases). Germline values: CDR1 SGHTA, CDR2 FQGTGA. The CDR3 spans 12 residues. The DNA for the CDR3 is TGTGCCAGCAGCTTAATGGGAGATACGAAGTATTTT. This translates into CASSLMGDTKYF. The full variable domain, completed using reference TRBV7-3 and TRBJ2-3, is GAGVSQTPSNKVTEKGKYVELRCDPISGHTALYWYRQSLGQGPEFLIYFQGTGAADDSGLPNDRFFAVRPEGSVSTLKIQRTERGDSAVYLCASSLMGDTKYFGPGTRLTVL.

This clonotype showed up many times. The rearrangement joins TRBV9 to TRBJ2-2; TRBD2 is a possible D gene (5 bases). Trimming removed 0 bases from V and 5 bases from J, with 11 bases in between. Germline V CDR1 and CDR2: SGDLS, YYNGEE. This CDR3 is 15 amino acids long. The CDR3 protein is CASSVDGLRTGELFF. The CDR3 bases are TGTGCCAGCAGCGTAGATGGACTGCGGACCGGGGAGCTGTTTTTT.

This clonotype was seen repeatedly, ten times or more. The chain uses TRBV11-2 and TRBJ1-2; 9 bases are shared with TRBD1. From germline, CDR1 is SGHAT and CDR2 FQNNGV. This CDR3 is built from 16 residues. The V segment lost 3 bases and the J segment 0 bases; nucleotides outside the gene matches: 5. The CDR3 DNA reads TGTGCCAGCAGCTTTGGGACAGGGCAAGCTAACTATGGCTACACCTTC. The encoded protein is CASSFGTGQANYGYTF.